These 12 T cell receptor beta chains came from one sample sequenced in a study of CD8 T cells in ankylosing spondylitis. MiXCR, applied by TCRdb to the 5' RACE reads, yields one record per CDR3 protein. The sample comprises 130,000 or so distinct CDR3 sequences, about an eighth of which are singletons, and less than 5% rests with the top ten. Specimen: blood, either unsorted or a sorted T cell fraction (not recorded which). The receptors here all came from a female donor with ankylosing spondylitis or in good health (not recorded which).

This clonotype was detected many times. The chain carries TRBV6-5 and TRBJ2-3, with unresolved D. The CDR3 covers 14 residues. The V end lost 4 bases, the J end lost 5 bases, and 13 bases lay between the germline ends. The germline CDR1 and CDR2 sequences are MNHEY and SVGAGI. The CDR3 here is CASSSSVLGDTQYF. The CDR3 bases are TGTGCCAGCAGTTCCTCCGTTCTGGGAGATACGCAGTATTTT.

This clonotype was detected ten times or more. The chain couples TRBV25-1 to TRBJ1-1; a possible D gene is TRBD1 (5 bases). V lost 4 bases and J lost 1, with 13 bases in between. Per germline, CDR1 MGHDK and CDR2 SYGVNS. The CDR3 covers 15 residues. Written as DNA, the CDR3 is TGTGCCAGCAGTGGGGGAGGAGGGACGAACACTGAAGCTTTCTTT. This sequence encodes CASSGGGGTNTEAFF.

There are many counts of this clonotype. The rearrangement uses TRBV20-1 and TRBJ2-7; D might be TRBD1 (5 bases). Looked up from germline, CDR1 is DFQATT and CDR2 is SNEGSKA (reference sequence). Deletions cut 4 bases from V and 0 bases from J, with 10 bases between. The CDR3 is 13 amino acids. CDR3 loop: CSAMGRSSYEQYF. DNA for the CDR3: TGCAGTGCTATGGGGCGCAGCTCCTACGAGCAGTACTTC.

This clonotype was recorded many times. V and J are TRBV20-1 and TRBJ1-1, with D possibly TRBD1 on 5 matching bases. CDR1 is DFQATT, CDR2 SNEGSKA, per germline (reference sequence). This CDR3 region has 10 residues. The V and J ends lost 6 bases and 9 bases respectively, with 11 bases between them. CDR3 residues: CSARDRKAFF. CDR3 sequence (DNA): TGCAGTGCCCGGGACCGTAAAGCTTTCTTT.

This clonotype was counted ten times or more. This sequence joins TRBV7-9 and TRBJ1-1; D gene uncertain. Trimming took off 7 bases at V and 5 bases at J, with 8 bases between the two ends. The CDR3 is 11 amino acids. CDR1 and CDR2 from the germline V gene are SEHNR and FQNEAQ (reference sequence). CDR3 bases: TGTGCCAGCACGAGAGGAACTGAAGCTTTCTTT. This gives the protein CASTRGTEAFF.

This clonotype was seen ten or more times. The chain employs TRBV3-1 and TRBJ1-5, with D unclear. CDR3 length: 15 amino acids. V shed 0 bases and J shed 7 bases, with 13 bases lying between them. In germline, CDR1 is LGHDT, CDR2 YNNKEL (reference sequence). This CDR3 is CASSQDRAMGQPQHF. The CDR3 DNA sequence: TGTGCCAGCAGCCAAGATAGGGCTATGGGACAGCCCCAGCATTTT.

This chain connects TRBV20-1 to TRBJ1-5, with 8 nucleotides matching TRBD1. CDR1 is DFQATT, CDR2 SNEGSKA, per germline (reference sequence). The CDR3 is 14 amino acids. Trimming took 2 bases from V and 6 from J; bases not matched to a gene: 6. The CDR3 DNA reads as TGCAGTGCTAGACCGGACAGGGTGGGTCAGCCCCAGCATTTT. Translating gives CSARPDRVGQPQHF.

The chain links TRBV20-1 to TRBJ2-3; 9 bases match TRBD2. Germline V CDR1 and CDR2: DFQATT, SNEGSKA (reference sequence). J lost 6 bases, V lost 6 bases, and 25 bases had no gene match. This CDR3 is built from 19 residues. The CDR3: CSALWGGGAFSGSLDTQYF. The CDR3 DNA follows: TGCAGTGCCCTATGGGGCGGGGGGGCCTTCTCGGGATCCCTCGATACGCAGTATTTT.

There are many counts of this clonotype. The chain couples TRBV5-1 to TRBJ2-7, with D possibly called TRBD1 or TRBD2 (5 bases each). This CDR3 comprises 17 residues. V shed 2 bases and J shed 1 base, with 19 bases lying between them. CDR1 SGHRS and CDR2 YFSETQ come from the germline V gene. CDR3 amino acids: CASSLDPGAKGSYEQYF. In DNA form, the CDR3 reads TGCGCCAGCAGCTTAGACCCCGGGGCTAAGGGGTCCTACGAGCAGTACTTC. The full variable domain, its missing parts supplied by reference TRBV5-1 and TRBJ2-7, is KAGVTQTPRYLIKTRGQQVTLSCSPISGHRSVSWYQQTPGQGLQFLFEYFSETQRNKGNFPGRFSGRQFSNSRSEMNVSTLELGDSALYLCASSLDPGAKGSYEQYFGPGTRLTVT.

The rearrangement links TRBV4-1 to TRBJ1-1, with 7 bases matching TRBD1. After removal of 0 bases from V and 5 bases from J, the junction contained 6 bases not matched to a gene. Looked up from germline, CDR1 is MGHRA and CDR2 is YSYEKL. This CDR3 is built from 15 residues. The CDR3 region has the DNA TGCGCCAGCAGCCAAGATCGGTCAGGGGGTACTGAAGCTTTCTTT. This sequence encodes CASSQDRSGGTEAFF.

This clonotype has a count of ten or more. The chain uses TRBV20-1 and TRBJ1-2, with D possibly matching TRBD1 (6 bases). Trimming stripped 0 bases from V and 1 base from J, with 12 bases between. The CDR3 length is 15 residues. Germline V gene data show CDR1 as DFQATT and CDR2 as SNEGSKA (reference sequence). CDR3 in DNA: TGCAGTGCTAGAGATGGGGGGCAGCTTAACTATGGCTACACCTTC. This sequence encodes CSARDGGQLNYGYTF.

This clonotype was seen many times. The V gene is TRBV5-6, the J gene TRBJ2-7, with D possibly TRBD2 on 5 matching bases. This CDR3 has 14 residues. Trimming shortened V by 1 base and J by 3 bases, and 11 bases separated the two germline ends. Germline V CDR1 and CDR2: SGHDT, YYEEEE. This CDR3 reads CASSLMGASYEQYF. The CDR3, as DNA: TGTGCCAGCAGCTTGATGGGAGCGAGCTACGAGCAGTACTTC.